There are a few counts of the clone carrying this T cell receptor beta chain. The length of the CDR3 is 14 residues. The ends lost 0 bases at V and 3 bases at J; junction bases unmatched: 5. Germline CDR1 and CDR2: DFQATT and SNEGSKA (reference sequence). This sample is part of a study of early T cells in non-severe SARS-CoV-2 infection. In TCRdb, the 5' RACE reads were re-called with MiXCR into one record per CDR3 protein. Of 95,000 to 110,000 distinct CDR3 sequences in the sample, 11% were seen once. Sequencing was done on a sample of whole blood. The source of this sequence is an adult who was a healthcare worker with PCR-confirmed SARS-CoV-2 infection or an uninfected control (not recorded which). The chain joins TRBV20-1 to TRBJ2-7; TRBD2 aligns across 7 bases. CDR3 amino acids: CSARELANNYEQYF. The CDR3 bases are TGCAGTGCTAGAGAACTAGCGAACAACTACGAGCAGTACTTC.